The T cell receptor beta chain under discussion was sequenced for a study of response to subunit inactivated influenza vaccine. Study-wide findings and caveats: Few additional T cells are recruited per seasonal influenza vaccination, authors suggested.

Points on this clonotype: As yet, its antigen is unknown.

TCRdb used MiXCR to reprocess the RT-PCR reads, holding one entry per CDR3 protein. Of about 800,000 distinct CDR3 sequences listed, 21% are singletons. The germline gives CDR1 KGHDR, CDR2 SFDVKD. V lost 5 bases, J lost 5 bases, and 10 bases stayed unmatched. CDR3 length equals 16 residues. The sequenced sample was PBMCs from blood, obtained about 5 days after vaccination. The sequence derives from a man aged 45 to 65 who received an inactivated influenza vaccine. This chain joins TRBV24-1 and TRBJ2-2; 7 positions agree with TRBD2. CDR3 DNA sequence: TGTGCCACCAGTGGCTCGCGGCGGGAGAGAACCGGGGAGCTGTTTTTT. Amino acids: CATSGSRRERTGELFF.